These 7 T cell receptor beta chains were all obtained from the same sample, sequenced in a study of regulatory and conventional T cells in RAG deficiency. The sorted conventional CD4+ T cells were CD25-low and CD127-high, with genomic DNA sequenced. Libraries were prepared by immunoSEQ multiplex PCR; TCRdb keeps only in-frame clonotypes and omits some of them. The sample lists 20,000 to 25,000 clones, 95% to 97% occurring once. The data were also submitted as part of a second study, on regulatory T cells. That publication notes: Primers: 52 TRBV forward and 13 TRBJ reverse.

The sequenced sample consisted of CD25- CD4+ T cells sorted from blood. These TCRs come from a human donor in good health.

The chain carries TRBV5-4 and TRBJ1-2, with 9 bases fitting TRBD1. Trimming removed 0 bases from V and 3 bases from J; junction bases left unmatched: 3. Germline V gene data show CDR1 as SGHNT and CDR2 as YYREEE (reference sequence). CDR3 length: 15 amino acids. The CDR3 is CASSLEGQGHYGYTF. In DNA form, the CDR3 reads TGTGCCAGCAGCTTGGAAGGACAGGGGCACTATGGCTACACCTTC.

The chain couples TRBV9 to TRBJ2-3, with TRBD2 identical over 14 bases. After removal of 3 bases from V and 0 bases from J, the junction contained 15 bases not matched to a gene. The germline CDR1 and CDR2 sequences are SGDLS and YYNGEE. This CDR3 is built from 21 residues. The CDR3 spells CASSAHFRGLAGDPSTDTQYF. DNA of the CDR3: TGTGCCAGCAGCGCCCACTTTAGGGGACTAGCGGGGGACCCTAGCACAGATACGCAGTATTTT.

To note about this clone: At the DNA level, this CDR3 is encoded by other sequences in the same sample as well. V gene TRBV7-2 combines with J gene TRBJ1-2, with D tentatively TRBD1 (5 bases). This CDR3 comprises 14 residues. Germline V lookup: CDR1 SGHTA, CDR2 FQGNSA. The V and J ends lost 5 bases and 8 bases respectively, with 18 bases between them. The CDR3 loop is CASSPGHSSNGYTF. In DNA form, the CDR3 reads TGTGCCAGCAGCCCCGGACATTCCTCAAACGGCTACACCTTC.

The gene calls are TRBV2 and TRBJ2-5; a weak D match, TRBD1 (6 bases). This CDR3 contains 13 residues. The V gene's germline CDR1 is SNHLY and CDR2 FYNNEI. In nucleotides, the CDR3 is TGTACCACCCAACGGGACACTCAAGAGACCCAGTACTTC. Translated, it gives CTTQRDTQETQYF.

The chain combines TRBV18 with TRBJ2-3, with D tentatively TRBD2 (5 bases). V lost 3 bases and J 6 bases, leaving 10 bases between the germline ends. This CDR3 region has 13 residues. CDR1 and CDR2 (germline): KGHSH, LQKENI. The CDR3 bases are TGTGCCAGCTCACCGGAGGTAGGGGATACGCAGTATTTT. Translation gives CASSPEVGDTQYF.

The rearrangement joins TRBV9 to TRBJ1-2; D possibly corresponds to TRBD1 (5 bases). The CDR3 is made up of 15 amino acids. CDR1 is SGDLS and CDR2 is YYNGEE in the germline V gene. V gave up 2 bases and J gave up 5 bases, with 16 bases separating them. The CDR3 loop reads CASSVGQGGWYGYTF. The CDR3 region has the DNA TGTGCCAGCAGCGTTGGGCAGGGAGGGTGGTATGGCTACACCTTC.

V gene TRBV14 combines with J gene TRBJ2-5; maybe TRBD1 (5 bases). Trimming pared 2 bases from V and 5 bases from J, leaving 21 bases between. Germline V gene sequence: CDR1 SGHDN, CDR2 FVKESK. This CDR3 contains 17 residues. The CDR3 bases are TGTGCCAGCAGCCAACCCGACAGCTTGTCGAAGGTGGAGACCCAGTACTTC. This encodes CASSQPDSLSKVETQYF.